These T cell receptor beta chains were read from a single sample in a study of T-cell reconstitution after alpha-beta-depleted transplantation in children. TCRdb itself ran the PCR reads through MiXCR, one entry per CDR3 protein. This repertoire shows about 200,000 distinct CDR3 sequences, around 8.4% found once; its top ten account for roughly 36%. The sample in question was PBMCs, mostly from graft donor cells, obtained 360 days after TCRalphabeta/CD19-depleted stem cell transplant. The receptors here all came from a male patient aged 2-9 years who had a stem cell transplant for acute myeloid leukemia, so the T cells may come from the graft donor. The CDR3 runs from the conserved cysteine through the conserved F or W. A D gene is named only where the DNA matches it firmly. Rows may omit the clone size; those that give it use once, few, many or a size class.

V: TRBV12-3/TRBV12-4; D: TRBD1; size: many; J: TRBJ2-7; CDR3: CASTLDRGSSYEQYF; DNA: TGTGCCAGCACCTTAGACAGGGGTAGCTCCTACGAGCAGTACTTC
V: TRBV20-1; D: TRBD1; size: many; J: TRBJ1-1; CDR3: CSAKTGGNTEAFF; DNA: TGCAGTGCCAAGACAGGGGGGAACACTGAAGCTTTCTTT
V: TRBV4-1; D: -; size: few; J: TRBJ2-1; CDR3: CASSQQTQGPYNEQFF; DNA: TGCGCCAGCAGCCAGCAGACCCAGGGACCCTACAATGAGCAGTTCTTC
V: TRBV15; D: -; size: -; J: TRBJ2-2; CDR3: CATSRARTTGELFF; DNA: TGTGCCACCAGCAGAGCACGGACTACCGGGGAGCTGTTTTTT
V: TRBV19; D: -; size: few; J: TRBJ2-2; CDR3: CASSSLPTYTGELFF; DNA: TGTGCCAGTAGTAGTCTTCCGACCTACACCGGGGAGCTGTTTTTT
V: TRBV7-6; D: TRBD1; size: few; J: TRBJ2-7; CDR3: CASSLSPGQGFYEQYF; DNA: TGTGCCAGCAGCTTAAGTCCGGGACAGGGGTTTTACGAGCAGTACTTC
V: TRBV5-4; D: -; size: many; J: TRBJ2-5; CDR3: CASSLEAVQETQYF; DNA: TGTGCCAGCAGCTTGGAAGCGGTCCAAGAGACCCAGTACTTC
V: TRBV12-3/TRBV12-4; D: TRBD2; size: few; J: TRBJ2-3; CDR3: CASSRLADSTDTQYF; DNA: TGTGCCAGCAGCCGACTAGCGGATAGCACAGATACGCAGTATTTT
V: TRBV7-3; D: -; size: few; J: TRBJ2-2; CDR3: CASSLPPAGRPTNTGELFF; DNA: TGTGCCAGCAGCCTCCCGCCGGCAGGGAGACCTACGAACACCGGGGAGCTGTTTTTT
V: TRBV25-1; D: -; size: few; J: TRBJ2-1; CDR3: CASRGYVGTQLF; DNA: TGTGCCAGCAGGGGGTACGTCGGGACTCAACTCTTC
V: TRBV6-5; D: -; size: many; J: TRBJ2-3; CDR3: CASSPRAGVGQYF; DNA: TGTGCCAGCAGTCCGAGGGCCGGGGTTGGGCAGTATTTT
V: TRBV13; D: TRBD2; size: many; J: TRBJ2-5; CDR3: CASSLGGTSGETQYF; DNA: TGTGCCAGCAGCTTAGGAGGGACTAGCGGAGAGACCCAGTACTTC
V: TRBV20-1; D: -; size: many; J: TRBJ2-3; CDR3: CSAIWRERDTQYF; DNA: TGCAGTGCCATTTGGAGGGAGAGAGATACGCAGTATTTT
V: TRBV25-1; D: -; size: many; J: TRBJ2-2; CDR3: CASSGQGTGELFF; DNA: TGTGCCAGCAGTGGTCAGGGGACCGGGGAGCTGTTTTTT
V: TRBV5-6; D: TRBD2; size: -; J: TRBJ2-5; CDR3: CASTWPGGGYQETQYF; DNA: TGTGCCAGCACCTGGCCGGGCGGGGGTTACCAAGAGACCCAGTACTTC
V: TRBV20-1; D: TRBD2; size: many; J: TRBJ2-5; CDR3: CSAETSGGQETQYF; DNA: TGCAGTGCTGAAACTAGCGGGGGGCAAGAGACCCAGTACTTC